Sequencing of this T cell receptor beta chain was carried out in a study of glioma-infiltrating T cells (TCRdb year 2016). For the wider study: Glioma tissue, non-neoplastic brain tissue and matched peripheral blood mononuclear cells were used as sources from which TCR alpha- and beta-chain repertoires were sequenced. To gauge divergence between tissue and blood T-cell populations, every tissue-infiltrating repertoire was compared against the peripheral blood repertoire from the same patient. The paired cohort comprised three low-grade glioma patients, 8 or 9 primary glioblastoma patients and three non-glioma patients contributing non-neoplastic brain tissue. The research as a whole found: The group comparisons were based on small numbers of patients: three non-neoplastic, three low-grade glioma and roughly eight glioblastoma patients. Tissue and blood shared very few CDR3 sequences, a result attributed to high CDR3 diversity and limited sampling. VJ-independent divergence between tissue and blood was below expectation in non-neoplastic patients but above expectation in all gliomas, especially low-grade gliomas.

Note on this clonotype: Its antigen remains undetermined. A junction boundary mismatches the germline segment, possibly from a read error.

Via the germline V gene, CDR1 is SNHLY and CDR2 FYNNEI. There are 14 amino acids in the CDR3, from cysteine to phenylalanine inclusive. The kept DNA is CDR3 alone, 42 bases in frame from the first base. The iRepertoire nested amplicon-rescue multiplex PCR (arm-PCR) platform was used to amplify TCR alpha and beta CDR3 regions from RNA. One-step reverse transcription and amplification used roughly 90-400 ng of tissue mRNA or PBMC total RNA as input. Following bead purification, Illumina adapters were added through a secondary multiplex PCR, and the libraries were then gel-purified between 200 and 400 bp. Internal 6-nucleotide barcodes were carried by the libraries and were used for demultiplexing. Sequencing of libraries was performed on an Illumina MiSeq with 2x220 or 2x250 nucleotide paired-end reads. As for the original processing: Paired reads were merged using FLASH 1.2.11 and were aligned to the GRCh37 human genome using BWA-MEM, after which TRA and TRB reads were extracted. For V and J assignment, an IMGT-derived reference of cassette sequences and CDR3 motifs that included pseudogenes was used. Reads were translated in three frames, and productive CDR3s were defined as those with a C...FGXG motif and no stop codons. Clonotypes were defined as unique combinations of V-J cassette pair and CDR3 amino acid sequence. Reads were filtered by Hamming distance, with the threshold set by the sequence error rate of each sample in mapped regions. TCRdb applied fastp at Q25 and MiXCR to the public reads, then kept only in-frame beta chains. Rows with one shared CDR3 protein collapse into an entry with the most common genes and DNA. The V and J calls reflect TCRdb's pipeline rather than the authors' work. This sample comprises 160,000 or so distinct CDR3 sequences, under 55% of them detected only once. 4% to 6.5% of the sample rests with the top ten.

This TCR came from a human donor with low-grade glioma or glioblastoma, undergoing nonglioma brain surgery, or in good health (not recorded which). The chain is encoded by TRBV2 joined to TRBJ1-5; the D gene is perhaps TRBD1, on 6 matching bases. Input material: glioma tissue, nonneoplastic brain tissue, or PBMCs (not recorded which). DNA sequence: TGTGCCAGCACCCCGGACAGATTCAATCAGCCCCATCATTTT. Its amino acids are CASTPDRFNQPHHF.